This T cell receptor beta chain derives from a study of graft-versus-host responses after intestinal transplantation. Study results and limitations: Allograft clonal ratios (graft-versus-host to host-versus-graft) were high in patients who had graft-donor T cell macrochimerism.

As regards this clone: Antigen specificity is unknown.

Germline-derived CDR1 and CDR2 are LNHNV and YYDKDF (reference sequence). CDR3 length: 15 amino acids. Trimming at V came to 0 bases and at J to 9 bases, leaving 4 bases not matched to a gene. Lamina propria and intraepithelial lymphocytes were released by processing graft tissue. Using immunoSEQ multiplex PCR, the repertoire was profiled, and TCRdb retains in-frame clones only, with some absent. The table records some 40,000 clones, around 87% of them present only once. The chain has TRBV15 and TRBJ1-6; TRBD1 agrees at 8 bases. The source was ileum tissue, collected more than 200 days after intestinal transplant. The source of this sequence is a human patient who received an intestinal transplant, so some T cells may come from the graft donor. CDR3 residues: CATSREGQGGSPLHF. As DNA, the CDR3 is TGTGCCACCAGCAGAGAAGGACAGGGCGGTTCACCCCTCCACTTT.